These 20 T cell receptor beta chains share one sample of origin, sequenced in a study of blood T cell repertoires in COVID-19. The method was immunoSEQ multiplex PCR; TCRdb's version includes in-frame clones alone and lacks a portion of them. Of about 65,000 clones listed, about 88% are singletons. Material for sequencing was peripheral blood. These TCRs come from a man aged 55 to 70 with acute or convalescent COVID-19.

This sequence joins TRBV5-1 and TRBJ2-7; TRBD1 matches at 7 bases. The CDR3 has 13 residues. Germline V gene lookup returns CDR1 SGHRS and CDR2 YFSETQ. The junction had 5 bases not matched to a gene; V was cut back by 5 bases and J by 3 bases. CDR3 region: CASRRDSDYEQYF. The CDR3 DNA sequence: TGCGCCAGCAGACGGGACAGCGACTACGAGCAGTACTTC.

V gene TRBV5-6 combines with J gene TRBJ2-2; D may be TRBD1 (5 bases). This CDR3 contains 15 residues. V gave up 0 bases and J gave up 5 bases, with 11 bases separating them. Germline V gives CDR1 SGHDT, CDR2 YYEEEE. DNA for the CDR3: TGTGCCAGCAGCTTGGCCTCGGCAGGGACCGGGGAGCTGTTTTTT. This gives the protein CASSLASAGTGELFF.

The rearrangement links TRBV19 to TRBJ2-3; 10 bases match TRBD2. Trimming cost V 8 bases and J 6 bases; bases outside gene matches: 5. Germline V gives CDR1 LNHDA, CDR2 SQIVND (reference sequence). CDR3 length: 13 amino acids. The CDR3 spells CASRLAGADTQYF. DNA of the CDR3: TGTGCCAGTCGGCTAGCGGGGGCGGATACGCAGTATTTT.

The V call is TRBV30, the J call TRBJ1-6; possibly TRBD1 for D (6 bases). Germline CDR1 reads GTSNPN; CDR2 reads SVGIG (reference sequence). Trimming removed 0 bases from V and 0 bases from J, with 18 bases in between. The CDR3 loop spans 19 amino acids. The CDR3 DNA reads TGTGCCTGGAGTGTACTGGTAGGGGGATCCATCTCCTATAATTCACCCCTCCACTTT. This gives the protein CAWSVLVGGSISYNSPLHF.

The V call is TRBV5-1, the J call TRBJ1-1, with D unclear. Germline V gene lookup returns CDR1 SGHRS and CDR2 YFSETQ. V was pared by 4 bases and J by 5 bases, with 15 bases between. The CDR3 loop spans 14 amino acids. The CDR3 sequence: CASSPTLGRTEAFF. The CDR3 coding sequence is TGCGCCAGCAGCCCGACCTTGGGGAGGACTGAAGCTTTCTTT.

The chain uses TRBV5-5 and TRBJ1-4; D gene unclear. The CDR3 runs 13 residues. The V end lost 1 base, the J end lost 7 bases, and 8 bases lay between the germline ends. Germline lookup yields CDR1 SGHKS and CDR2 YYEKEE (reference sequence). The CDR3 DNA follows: TGTGCCAGCAGCTTGTCGGCGGTTGAAAAACTGTTTTTT. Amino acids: CASSLSAVEKLFF.

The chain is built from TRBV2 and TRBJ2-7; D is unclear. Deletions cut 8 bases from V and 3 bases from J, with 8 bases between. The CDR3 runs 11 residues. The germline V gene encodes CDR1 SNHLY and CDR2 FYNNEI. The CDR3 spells CASGPLYEQYF. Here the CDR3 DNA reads TGTGCCAGCGGGCCCCTCTACGAGCAGTACTTC. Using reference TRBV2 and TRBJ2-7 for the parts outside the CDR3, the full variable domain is EPEVTQTPSHQVTQMGQEVILRCVPISNHLYFYWYRQILGQKVEFLVSFYNNEISEKSEIFDDQFSVERPDGSNFTLKIRSTKLEDSAMYFCASGPLYEQYFGPGTRLTVT.

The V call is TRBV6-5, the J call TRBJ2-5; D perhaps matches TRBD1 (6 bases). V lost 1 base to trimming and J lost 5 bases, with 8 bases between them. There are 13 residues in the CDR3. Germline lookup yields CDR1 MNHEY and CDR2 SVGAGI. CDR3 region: CASSYWQGETQYF. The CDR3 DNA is TGTGCCAGCAGTTACTGGCAGGGGGAGACCCAGTACTTC.

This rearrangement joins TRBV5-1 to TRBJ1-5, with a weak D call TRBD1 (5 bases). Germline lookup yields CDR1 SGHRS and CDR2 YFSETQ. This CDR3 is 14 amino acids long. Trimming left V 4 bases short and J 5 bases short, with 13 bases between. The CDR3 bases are TGCGCCAGCAGCACCCCGGACACAGATCAGCCCCAGCATTTT. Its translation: CASSTPDTDQPQHF. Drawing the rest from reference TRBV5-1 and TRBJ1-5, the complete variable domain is KAGVTQTPRYLIKTRGQQVTLSCSPISGHRSVSWYQQTPGQGLQFLFEYFSETQRNKGNFPGRFSGRQFSNSRSEMNVSTLELGDSALYLCASSTPDTDQPQHFGDGTRLSIL.

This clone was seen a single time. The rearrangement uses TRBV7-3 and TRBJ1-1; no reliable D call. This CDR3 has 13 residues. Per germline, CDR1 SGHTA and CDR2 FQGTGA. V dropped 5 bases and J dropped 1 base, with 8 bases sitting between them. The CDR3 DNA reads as TGTGCCAGCAGCCCCGGAGCGAACACTGAAGCTTTCTTT. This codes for CASSPGANTEAFF.

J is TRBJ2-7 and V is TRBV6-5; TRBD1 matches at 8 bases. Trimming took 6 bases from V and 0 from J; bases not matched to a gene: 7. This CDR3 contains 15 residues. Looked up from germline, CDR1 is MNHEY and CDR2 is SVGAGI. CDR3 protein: CASRGQGGNSYEQYF. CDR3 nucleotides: TGTGCCAGCAGAGGACAGGGTGGGAACTCCTACGAGCAGTACTTC.

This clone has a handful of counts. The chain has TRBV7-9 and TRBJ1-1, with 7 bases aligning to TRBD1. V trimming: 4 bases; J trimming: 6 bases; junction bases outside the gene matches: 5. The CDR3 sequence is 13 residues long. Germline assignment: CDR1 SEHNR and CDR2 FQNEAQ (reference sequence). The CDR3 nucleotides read TGTGCCAGCAGCTCCGCCGGGACAGCTGAAGCTTTCTTT. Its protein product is CASSSAGTAEAFF.

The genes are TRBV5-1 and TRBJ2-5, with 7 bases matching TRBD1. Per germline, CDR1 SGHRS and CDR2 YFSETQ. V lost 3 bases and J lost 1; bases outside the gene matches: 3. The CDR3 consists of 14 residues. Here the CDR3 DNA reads TGCGCCAGCAGCTGGGGGACAGCCCAAGAGACCCAGTACTTC. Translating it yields CASSWGTAQETQYF. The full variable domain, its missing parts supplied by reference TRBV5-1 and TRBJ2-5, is KAGVTQTPRYLIKTRGQQVTLSCSPISGHRSVSWYQQTPGQGLQFLFEYFSETQRNKGNFPGRFSGRQFSNSRSEMNVSTLELGDSALYLCASSWGTAQETQYFGPGTRLLVL.

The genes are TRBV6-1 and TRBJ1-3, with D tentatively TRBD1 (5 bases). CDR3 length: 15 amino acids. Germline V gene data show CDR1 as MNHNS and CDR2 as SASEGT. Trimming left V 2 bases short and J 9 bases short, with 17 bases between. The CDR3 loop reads CASSERADNIGTIYF. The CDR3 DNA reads TGTGCCAGCAGTGAACGGGCGGACAATATCGGCACCATATATTTT.

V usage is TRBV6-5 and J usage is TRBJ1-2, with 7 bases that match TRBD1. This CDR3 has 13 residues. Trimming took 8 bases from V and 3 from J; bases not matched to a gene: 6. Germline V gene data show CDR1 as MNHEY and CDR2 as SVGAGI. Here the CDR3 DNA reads TGTGCCAGCGCCTCCACAGGGGACTATGGCTACACCTTC. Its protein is CASASTGDYGYTF.

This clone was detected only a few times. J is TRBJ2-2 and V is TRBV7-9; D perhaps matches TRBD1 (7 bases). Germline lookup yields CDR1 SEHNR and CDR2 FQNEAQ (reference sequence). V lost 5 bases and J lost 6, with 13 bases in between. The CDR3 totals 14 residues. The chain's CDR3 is CASSIQGGAGELFF. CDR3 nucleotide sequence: TGTGCCAGCAGCATTCAGGGGGGAGCCGGGGAGCTGTTTTTT. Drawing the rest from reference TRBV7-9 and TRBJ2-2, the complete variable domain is DTGVSQNPRHKITKRGQNVTFRCDPISEHNRLYWYRQTLGQGPEFLTYFQNEAQLEKSRLLSDRFSAERPKGSFSTLEIQRTEQGDSAMYLCASSIQGGAGELFFGEGSRLTVL.

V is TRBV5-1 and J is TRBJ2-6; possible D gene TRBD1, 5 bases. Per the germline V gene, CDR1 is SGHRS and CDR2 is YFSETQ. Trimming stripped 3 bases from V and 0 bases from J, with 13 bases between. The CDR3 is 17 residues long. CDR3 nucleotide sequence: TGCGCCAGCAGCTGGACCCTTGACAGCTCTGGGGCCAACGTCCTGACTTTC. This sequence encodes CASSWTLDSSGANVLTF.

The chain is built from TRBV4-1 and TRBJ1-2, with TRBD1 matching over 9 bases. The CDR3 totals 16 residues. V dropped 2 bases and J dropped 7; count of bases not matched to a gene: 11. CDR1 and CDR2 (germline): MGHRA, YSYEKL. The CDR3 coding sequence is TGCGCCAGCAGCCAACCCGGGACAGGGCTCTTTGTTGGCTACACCTTC. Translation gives CASSQPGTGLFVGYTF.

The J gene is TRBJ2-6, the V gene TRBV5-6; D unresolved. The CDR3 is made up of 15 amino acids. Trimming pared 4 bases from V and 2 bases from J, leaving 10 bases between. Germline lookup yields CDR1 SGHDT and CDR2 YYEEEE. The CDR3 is CASSLRWPGANVLTF. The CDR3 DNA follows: TGTGCCAGCAGCCTCAGGTGGCCTGGGGCCAACGTCCTGACTTTC.

The CDR3 bases are TGTGCCAGCAGCTTTTGGGGGCAGGGGAACACTGAAGCTTTCTTT. Its protein product is CASSFWGQGNTEAFF. J is TRBJ1-1 and V is TRBV7-9; D may be TRBD1 (6 bases). Germline V gene data show CDR1 as SEHNR and CDR2 as FQNEAQ (reference sequence). The CDR3 runs to 15 residues. Between the trimmed V and J ends, which lost 3 bases and 1 base, there was a span of 12 bases.